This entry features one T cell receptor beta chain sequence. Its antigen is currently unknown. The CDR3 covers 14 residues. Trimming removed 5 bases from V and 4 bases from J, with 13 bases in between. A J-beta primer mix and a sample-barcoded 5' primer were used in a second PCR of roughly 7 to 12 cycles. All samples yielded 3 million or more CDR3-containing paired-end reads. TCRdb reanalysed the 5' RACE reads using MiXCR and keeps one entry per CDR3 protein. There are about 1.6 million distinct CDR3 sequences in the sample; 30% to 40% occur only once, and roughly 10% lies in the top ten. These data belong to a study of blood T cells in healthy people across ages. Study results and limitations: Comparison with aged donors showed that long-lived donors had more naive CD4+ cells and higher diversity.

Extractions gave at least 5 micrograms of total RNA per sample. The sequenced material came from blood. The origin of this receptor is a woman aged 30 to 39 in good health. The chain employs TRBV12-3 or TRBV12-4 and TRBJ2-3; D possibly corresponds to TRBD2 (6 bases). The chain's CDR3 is CASSNGLSADTQYF. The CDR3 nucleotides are TGTGCCAGCAGTAACGGACTAAGTGCAGATACGCAGTATTTT.